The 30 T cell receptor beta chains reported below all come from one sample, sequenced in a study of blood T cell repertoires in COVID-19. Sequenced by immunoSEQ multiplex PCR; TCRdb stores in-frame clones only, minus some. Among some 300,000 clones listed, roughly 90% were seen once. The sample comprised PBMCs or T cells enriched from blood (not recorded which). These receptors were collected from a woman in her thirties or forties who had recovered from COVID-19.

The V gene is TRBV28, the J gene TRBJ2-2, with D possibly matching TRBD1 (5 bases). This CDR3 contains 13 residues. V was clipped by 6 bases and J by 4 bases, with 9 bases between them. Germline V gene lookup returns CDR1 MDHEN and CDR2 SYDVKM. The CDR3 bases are TGTGCCAGCAGGTGGGGCTCCACCGGGGAGCTGTTTTTT. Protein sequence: CASRWGSTGELFF.

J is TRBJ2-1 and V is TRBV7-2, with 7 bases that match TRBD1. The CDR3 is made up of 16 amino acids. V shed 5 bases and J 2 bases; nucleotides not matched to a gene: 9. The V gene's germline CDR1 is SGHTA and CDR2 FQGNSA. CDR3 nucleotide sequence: TGTGCCAGCAGCCAAAGAACAGGGGAAGCCTACAATGAGCAGTTCTTC. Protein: CASSQRTGEAYNEQFF.

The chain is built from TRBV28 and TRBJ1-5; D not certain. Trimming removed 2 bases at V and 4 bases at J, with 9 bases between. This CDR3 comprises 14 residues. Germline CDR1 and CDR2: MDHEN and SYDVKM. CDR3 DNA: TGTGCCAGCAGTTTAGGAGGGAGGAATCAGCCCCAGCATTTT. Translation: CASSLGGRNQPQHF. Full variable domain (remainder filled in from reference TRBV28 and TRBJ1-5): DVKVTQSSRYLVKRTGEKVFLECVQDMDHENMFWYRQDPGLGLRLIYFSYDVKMKEKGDIPEGYSVSREKKERFSLILESASTNQTSMYLCASSLGGRNQPQHFGDGTRLSIL.

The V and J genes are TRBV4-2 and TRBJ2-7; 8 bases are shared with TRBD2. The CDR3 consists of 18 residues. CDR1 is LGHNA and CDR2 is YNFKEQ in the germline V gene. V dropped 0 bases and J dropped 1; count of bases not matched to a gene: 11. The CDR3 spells CASSQEGEGAGVSYEQYF. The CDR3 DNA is TGTGCCAGCAGCCAAGAAGGGGAAGGAGCGGGAGTTTCCTACGAGCAGTACTTC.

CDR3 residues: CASRGGRGTTNSGDTQYF. In DNA form, the CDR3 reads TGTGCCAGCAGGGGGGGCCGAGGGACTACCAATTCCGGCGATACGCAGTATTTT. The chain couples TRBV5-4 to TRBJ2-3; D may be TRBD2 (7 bases). The V gene lost 5 bases and the J gene lost 6 bases, with 28 bases spanning the gap. From germline, CDR1 is SGHNT and CDR2 YYREEE (reference sequence). The length of the CDR3 is 18 residues.

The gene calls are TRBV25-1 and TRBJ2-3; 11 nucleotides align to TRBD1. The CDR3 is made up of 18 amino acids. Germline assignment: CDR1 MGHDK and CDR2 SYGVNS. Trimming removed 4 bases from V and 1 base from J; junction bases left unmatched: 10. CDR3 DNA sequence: TGTGCCAGCAGTGCCCGGACAGGGGGCATTGGCGGCACAGATACGCAGTATTTT. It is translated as CASSARTGGIGGTDTQYF.

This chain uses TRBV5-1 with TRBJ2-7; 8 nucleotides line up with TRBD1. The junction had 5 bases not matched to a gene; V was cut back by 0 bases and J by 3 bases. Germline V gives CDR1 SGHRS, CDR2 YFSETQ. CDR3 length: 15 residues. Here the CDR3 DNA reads TGCGCCAGCAGCTTGGGATCCGGACAGGGCTACGAGCAGTACTTC. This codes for CASSLGSGQGYEQYF.

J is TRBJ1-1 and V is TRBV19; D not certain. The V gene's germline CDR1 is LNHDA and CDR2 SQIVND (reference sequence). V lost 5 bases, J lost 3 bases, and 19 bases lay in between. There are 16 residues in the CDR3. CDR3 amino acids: CASSDAGKLGHTEAFF. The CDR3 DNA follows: TGTGCCAGTAGTGACGCTGGGAAACTAGGGCACACTGAAGCTTTCTTT.

The CDR3 is CASSLWMEGETQYF. In DNA, the CDR3 is TGTGCCAGCAGTTTATGGATGGAGGGAGAGACCCAGTACTTC. The chain carries TRBV28 and TRBJ2-5; tentative D call: TRBD2 (6 bases). The length of the CDR3 is 14 residues. V was clipped by 0 bases and J by 4 bases, with 9 bases between them. Germline V gene lookup returns CDR1 MDHEN and CDR2 SYDVKM.

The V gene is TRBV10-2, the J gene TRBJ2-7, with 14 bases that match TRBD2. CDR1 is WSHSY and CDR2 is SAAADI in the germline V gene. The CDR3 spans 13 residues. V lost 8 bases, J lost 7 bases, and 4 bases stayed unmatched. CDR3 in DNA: TGCGCCAGCCGACTAGCGGGGGGGCAAGAGCAGTACTTC. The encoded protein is CASRLAGGQEQYF.

The CDR3 DNA follows: TGTGCCTGGAGAGGAGGCAGTGGCACTGAAGCTTTCTTT. Translating it yields CAWRGGSGTEAFF. The chain uses TRBV30 and TRBJ1-1; D not certain. The V end lost 3 bases, the J end lost 4 bases, and 12 bases lay between the germline ends. The CDR3 is made up of 13 amino acids. Germline V lookup: CDR1 GTSNPN, CDR2 SVGIG (reference sequence).

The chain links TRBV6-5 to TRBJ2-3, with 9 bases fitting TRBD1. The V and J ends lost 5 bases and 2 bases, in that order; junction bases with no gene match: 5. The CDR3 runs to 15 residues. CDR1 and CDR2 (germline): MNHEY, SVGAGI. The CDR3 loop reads CASSLQGAVTDTQYF. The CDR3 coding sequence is TGTGCCAGCAGTCTACAGGGGGCGGTCACAGATACGCAGTATTTT.

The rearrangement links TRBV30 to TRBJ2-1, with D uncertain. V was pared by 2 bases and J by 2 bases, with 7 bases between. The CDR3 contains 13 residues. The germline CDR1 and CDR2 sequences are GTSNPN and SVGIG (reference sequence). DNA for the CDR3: TGTGCCTGGAGTCCAGGTACCTACAATGAGCAGTTCTTC. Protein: CAWSPGTYNEQFF.

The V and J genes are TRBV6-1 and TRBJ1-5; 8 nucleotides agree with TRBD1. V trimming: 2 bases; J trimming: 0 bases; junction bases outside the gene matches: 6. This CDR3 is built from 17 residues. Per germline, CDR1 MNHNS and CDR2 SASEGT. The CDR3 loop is CASSENGQGHSNQPQHF. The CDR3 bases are TGTGCCAGCAGTGAAAACGGACAGGGCCATAGCAATCAGCCCCAGCATTTT.

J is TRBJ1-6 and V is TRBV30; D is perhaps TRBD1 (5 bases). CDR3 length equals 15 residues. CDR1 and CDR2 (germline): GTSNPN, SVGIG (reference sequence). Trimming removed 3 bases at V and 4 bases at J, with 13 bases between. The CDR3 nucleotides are TGTGCCTGGAGCGCACCGACAGCTTATAATTCACCCCTCCACTTT. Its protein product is CAWSAPTAYNSPLHF.

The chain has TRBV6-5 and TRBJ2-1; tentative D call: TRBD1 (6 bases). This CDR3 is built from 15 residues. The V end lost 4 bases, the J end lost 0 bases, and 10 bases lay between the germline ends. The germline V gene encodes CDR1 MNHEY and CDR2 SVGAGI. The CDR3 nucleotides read TGTGCCAGCAGTTTGGACAGCAGCTCCTACAATGAGCAGTTCTTC. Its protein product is CASSLDSSSYNEQFF.

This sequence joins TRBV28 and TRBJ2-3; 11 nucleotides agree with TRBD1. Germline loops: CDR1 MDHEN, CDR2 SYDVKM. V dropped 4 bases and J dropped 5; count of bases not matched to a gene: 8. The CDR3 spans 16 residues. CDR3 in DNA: TGTGCCAGCAGTTCTCCCTCTGGGACAGGGGGAGATACGCAGTATTTT. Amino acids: CASSSPSGTGGDTQYF.

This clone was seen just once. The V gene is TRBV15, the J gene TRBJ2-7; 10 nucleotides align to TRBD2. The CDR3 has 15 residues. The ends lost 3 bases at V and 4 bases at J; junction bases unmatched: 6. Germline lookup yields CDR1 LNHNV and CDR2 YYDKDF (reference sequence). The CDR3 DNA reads TGTGCCACCAGCAGCGATGTGGGACTAGCGTACGAGCAGTACTTC. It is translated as CATSSDVGLAYEQYF.

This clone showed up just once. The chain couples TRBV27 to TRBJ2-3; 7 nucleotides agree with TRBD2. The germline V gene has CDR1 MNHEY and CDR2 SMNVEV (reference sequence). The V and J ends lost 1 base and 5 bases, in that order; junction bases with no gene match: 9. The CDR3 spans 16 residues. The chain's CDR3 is CASSLLGRGNEDTQYF. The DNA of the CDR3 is TGTGCCAGCAGTTTATTGGGGCGGGGGAACGAAGATACGCAGTATTTT.

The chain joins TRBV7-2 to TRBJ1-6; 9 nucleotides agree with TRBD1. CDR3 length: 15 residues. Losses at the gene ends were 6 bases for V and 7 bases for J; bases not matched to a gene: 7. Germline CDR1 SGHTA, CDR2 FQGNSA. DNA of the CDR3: TGTGCCAGCAGGACTCTGGGGACAGGGAATTCACCCCTCCACTTT. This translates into CASRTLGTGNSPLHF.

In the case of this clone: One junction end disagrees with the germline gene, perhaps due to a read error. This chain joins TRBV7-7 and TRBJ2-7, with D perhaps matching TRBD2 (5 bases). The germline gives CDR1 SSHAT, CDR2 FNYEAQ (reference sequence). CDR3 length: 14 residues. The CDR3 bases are TGTGCTAGCAGCTTAGCGCCTACTACCTACGAGCAGTACTTC. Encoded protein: CASSLAPTTYEQYF.

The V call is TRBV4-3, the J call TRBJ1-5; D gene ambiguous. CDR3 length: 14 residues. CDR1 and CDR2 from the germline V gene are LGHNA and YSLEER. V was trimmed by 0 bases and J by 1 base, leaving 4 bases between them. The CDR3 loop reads CASSQDRSNQPQHF. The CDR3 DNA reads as TGCGCCAGCAGCCAAGACAGGAGCAATCAGCCCCAGCATTTT.

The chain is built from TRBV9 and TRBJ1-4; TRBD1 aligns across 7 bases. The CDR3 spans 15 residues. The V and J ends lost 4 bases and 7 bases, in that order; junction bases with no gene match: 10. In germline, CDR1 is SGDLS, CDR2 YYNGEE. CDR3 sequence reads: CASSTSQGLFEKLFF. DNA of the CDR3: TGTGCCAGCAGCACGTCACAGGGGCTATTTGAAAAACTGTTTTTT.

CDR3 region: CASSYNRGSNQPQHF. CDR3 nucleotides: TGTGCCAGCAGTTACAATAGGGGGAGCAATCAGCCCCAGCATTTT. The V call is TRBV6-2 or TRBV6-3, the J call TRBJ1-5; tentatively, D is TRBD1 (6 bases). CDR1 and CDR2 (germline): MNHEY, SVGEGT. The CDR3 is 15 amino acids. V shed 2 bases and J shed 1 base, with 9 bases lying between them.

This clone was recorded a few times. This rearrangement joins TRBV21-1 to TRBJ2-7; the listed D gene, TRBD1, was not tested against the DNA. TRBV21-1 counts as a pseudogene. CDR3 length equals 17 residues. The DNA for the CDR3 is TGTGCCAGCAGCAAAGTTACACGGGACAAACGTTCCTACGAGCAGTACTTC. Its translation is CASSKVTRDKRSYEQYF.

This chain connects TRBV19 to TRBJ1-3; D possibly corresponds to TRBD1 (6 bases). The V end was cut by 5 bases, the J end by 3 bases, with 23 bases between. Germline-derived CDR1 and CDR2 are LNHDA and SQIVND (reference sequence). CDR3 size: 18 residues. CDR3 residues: CASSPPKAGVINGNTIYF. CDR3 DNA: TGTGCCAGTAGTCCCCCCAAGGCAGGGGTAATAAATGGAAACACCATATATTTT.

CDR3 in DNA: TGCGCCAGCAGCTCCCAGCGGGGGTCGTGGACTGAAGCTTTCTTT. This sequence encodes CASSSQRGSWTEAFF. J is TRBJ1-1 and V is TRBV4-1; perhaps TRBD1 as D (5 bases). V was trimmed by 5 bases and J by 5 bases, leaving 18 bases between them. The CDR3 contains 15 residues. In germline, CDR1 is MGHRA, CDR2 YSYEKL.

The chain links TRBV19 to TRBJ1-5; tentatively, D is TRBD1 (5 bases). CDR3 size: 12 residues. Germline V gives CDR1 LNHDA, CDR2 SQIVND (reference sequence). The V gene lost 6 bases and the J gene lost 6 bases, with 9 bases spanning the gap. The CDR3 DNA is TGTGCCAGTAGCTTACAGGTTCAGCCCCAGCATTTT. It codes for CASSLQVQPQHF. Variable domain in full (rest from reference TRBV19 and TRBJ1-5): DGGITQSPKYLFRKEGQNVTLSCEQNLNHDAMYWYRQDPGQGLRLIYYSQIVNDFQKGDIAEGYSVSREKKESFPLTVTSAQKNPTAFYLCASSLQVQPQHFGDGTRLSIL.

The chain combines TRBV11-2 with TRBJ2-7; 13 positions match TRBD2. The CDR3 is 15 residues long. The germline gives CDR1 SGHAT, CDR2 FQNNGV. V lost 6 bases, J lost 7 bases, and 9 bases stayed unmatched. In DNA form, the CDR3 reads TGTGCCAGCAGTTGGGGGACTAGCGGGGCCGGGGAGCAGTACTTC. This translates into CASSWGTSGAGEQYF.

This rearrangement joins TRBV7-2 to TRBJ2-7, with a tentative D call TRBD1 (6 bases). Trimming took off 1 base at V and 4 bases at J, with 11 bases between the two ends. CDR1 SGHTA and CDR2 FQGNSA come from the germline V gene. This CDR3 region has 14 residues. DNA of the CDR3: TGTGCCAGCAGCTTAGGCAGGGGAGAGTACGAGCAGTACTTC. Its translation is CASSLGRGEYEQYF.